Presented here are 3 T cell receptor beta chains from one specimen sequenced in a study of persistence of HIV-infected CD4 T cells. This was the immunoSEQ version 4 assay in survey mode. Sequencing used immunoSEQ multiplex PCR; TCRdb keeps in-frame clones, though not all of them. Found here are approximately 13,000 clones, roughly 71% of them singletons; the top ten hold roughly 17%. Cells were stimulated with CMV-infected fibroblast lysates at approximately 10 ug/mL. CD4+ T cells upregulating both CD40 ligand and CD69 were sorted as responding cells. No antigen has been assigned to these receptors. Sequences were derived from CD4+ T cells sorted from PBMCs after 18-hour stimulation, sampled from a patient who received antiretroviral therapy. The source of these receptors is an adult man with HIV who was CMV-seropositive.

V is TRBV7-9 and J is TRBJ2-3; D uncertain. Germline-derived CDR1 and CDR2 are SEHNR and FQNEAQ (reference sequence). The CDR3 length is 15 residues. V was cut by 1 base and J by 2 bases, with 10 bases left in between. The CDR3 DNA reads TGTGCCAGCAGCTTAGACAGCCCGGCCACAGATACGCAGTATTTT. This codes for CASSLDSPATDTQYF. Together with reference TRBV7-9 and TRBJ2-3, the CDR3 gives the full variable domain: DTGVSQNPRHKITKRGQNVTFRCDPISEHNRLYWYRQTLGQGPEFLTYFQNEAQLEKSRLLSDRFSAERPKGSFSTLEIQRTEQGDSAMYLCASSLDSPATDTQYFGPGTRLTVL.

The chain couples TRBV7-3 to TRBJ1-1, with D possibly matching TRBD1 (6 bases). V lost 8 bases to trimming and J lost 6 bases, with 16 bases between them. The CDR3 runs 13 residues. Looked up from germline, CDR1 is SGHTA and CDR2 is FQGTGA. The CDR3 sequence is CASGRGAGAEAFF. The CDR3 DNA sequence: TGTGCCAGCGGTCGGGGGGCTGGAGCTGAAGCTTTCTTT.

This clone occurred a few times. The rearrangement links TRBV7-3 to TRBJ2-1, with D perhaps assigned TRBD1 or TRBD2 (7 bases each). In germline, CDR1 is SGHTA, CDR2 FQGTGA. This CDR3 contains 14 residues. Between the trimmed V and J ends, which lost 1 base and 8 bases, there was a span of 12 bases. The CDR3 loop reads CASSLNAGGDEQFF. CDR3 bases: TGTGCCAGCAGCTTAAATGCAGGGGGGGATGAGCAGTTCTTC.